This is a list of T cell receptor beta chains from one sample in a study of blood T cell repertoires in COVID-19. The method was immunoSEQ multiplex PCR; TCRdb's version includes in-frame clones alone and lacks a portion of them. The data contain 130,000 or so clones, roughly four fifths of them singletons. The sequenced sample was peripheral blood. Receptors were obtained from a human donor in a cohort sampled during active COVID-19. Both conserved end residues are part of each CDR3. The D gene is left open where the match is weak. Not every row has a clone size; where given, it reads once, few, many or a size class.

size	V	D	J	length	DNA	CDR3
NA	TRBV5-4	NA	TRBJ2-7	15	TGTGCCAGCAGCCCGACAGGCGGCCCACCCTACGAGCAGTACTTC	CASSPTGGPPYEQYF
few	TRBV11-3	TRBD1	TRBJ2-7	13	TGTGCCAGCAGCTCGGGACAGATCTACGAGCAGTACTTC	CASSSGQIYEQYF
NA	TRBV13	NA	TRBJ2-7	12	TGTGCCAGCAGCTTCCCCGGGTTCGAGCAGTACTTC	CASSFPGFEQYF
few	TRBV27	NA	TRBJ2-1	12	TGTGCCAGCAGCCTCGTTCAGGATGAGCAGTTCTTC	CASSLVQDEQFF
few	TRBV11-3	NA	TRBJ2-1	14	TGTGCCAGCAGCTTAGGGATGGGGGCGAGAGAGCAGTTCTTC	CASSLGMGAREQFF
NA	TRBV29-1	TRBD1	TRBJ1-2	15	TGCAGCGTTGAGCCTACAGGGGGCTCTATCTATGGCTACACCTTC	CSVEPTGGSIYGYTF
NA	TRBV6-9	TRBD1	TRBJ1-2	13	TGTGCCAGCACCGGCGGGACAGCCCTTGGCTACACCTTC	CASTGGTALGYTF
NA	TRBV19	NA	TRBJ1-1	12	TGTGCCAGTAGTATAGGGGAGACTGAAGCTTTCTTT	CASSIGETEAFF
NA	TRBV28	TRBD2	TRBJ2-7	14	TGTGCCAGCAGTTTTCGGCTAGCGGGAGGCGAGCAGTACTTC	CASSFRLAGGEQYF
NA	TRBV14	NA	TRBJ2-7	15	TGTGCCAGCAGCCAAAGAGGGCTGAGCTCCTACGAGCAGTACTTC	CASSQRGLSSYEQYF
once	TRBV29-1	NA	TRBJ2-3	10	TGCAGCGTTGGGAGAGATACGCAGTATTTT	CSVGRDTQYF
NA	TRBV13	NA	TRBJ2-7	13	TGTGCCAGCAGCTTAGAGAGCTCCTACGAGCAGTACTTC	CASSLESSYEQYF
NA	TRBV3-1/TRBV3-2	NA	TRBJ1-2	15	TGTACCAGCAGCCAAGAAGCCTACAACCGGCGGGGCTACACCTTC	CTSSQEAYNRRGYTF
NA	TRBV4-1	NA	TRBJ2-7	16	TGCGCCAGCAGCCAAGGCCTTATGGCGGGCCCCTACGAGCAGTACTTC	CASSQGLMAGPYEQYF
NA	TRBV2	NA	TRBJ1-5	17	TGTGCCAGCACTCCTCCCGGCGGGGGGGCGCGTGGTCAGCCCCAGCATTTT	CASTPPGGGARGQPQHF
NA	TRBV19	NA	TRBJ1-2	14	TGTGCCAGTAGTAGGCAGAAAGTCAACTATGGCTACACCTTC	CASSRQKVNYGYTF
few	TRBV7-6	TRBD1	TRBJ2-7	14	TGTGCCAGCAGCAAAACCGGGACAGCATACGAGCAGTACTTC	CASSKTGTAYEQYF